This is a list of T cell receptor beta chains from one sample in a study of T cells after yellow fever vaccination. MiXCR was run by TCRdb on the 5' RACE reads, yielding one entry per CDR3 protein. The sample includes a few hundred thousand distinct CDR3 sequences, approximately 13% of them seen just once. Material: CD4+ T cells sorted from PBMCs, obtained 15 days after the yellow fever booster vaccination. Receptors originate from a man in his late teens or twenties who received the YFV17D yellow fever vaccine. Each CDR3 is given with its conserved first and last residue. D genes are given only for firm matches. A clone size is listed for some rows: how often the clone was seen (once, few, many), or a class if it is expanded.

v_call,j_call,cdr3_length,d_call,clone_size,cdr3_aa,cdr3_nt
TRBV7-9,TRBJ2-5,13,TRBD2,many,CASSASGGETQYF,TGTGCCAGCAGCGCTAGCGGGGGCGAGACCCAGTACTTC
TRBV3-1,TRBJ1-1,13,-,-,CASSPNGGSEAFF,TGTGCCAGCAGCCCCAACGGGGGATCTGAAGCTTTCTTT
TRBV9,TRBJ1-6,13,-,-,CASSVVGGSPLHF,TGTGCCAGCAGCGTAGTCGGCGGGTCACCCCTCCACTTT
TRBV4-2,TRBJ2-1,16,TRBD2,-,CASSQELQRGDNEQFF,TGTGCCAGCAGCCAAGAGCTCCAGCGGGGGGACAATGAGCAGTTCTTC
TRBV5-1,TRBJ2-3,16,TRBD2,many,CASSLGLAVPTDTQYF,TGCGCCAGCAGCTTGGGGCTAGCGGTTCCCACAGATACGCAGTATTTT
TRBV7-3,TRBJ1-2,15,TRBD1,few,CASSPSPGGASGYTF,TGTGCCAGCAGCCCCTCCCCAGGGGGCGCGTCGGGCTACACCTTC
TRBV10-3,TRBJ1-1,13,-,few,CATGPRGDTEAFF,TGTGCCACCGGACCAAGGGGGGACACTGAAGCTTTCTTT
TRBV20-1,TRBJ2-1,13,-,-,CSARDLIHIEQFF,TGCAGTGCTAGAGATCTTATTCATATTGAGCAGTTCTTC
TRBV4-3,TRBJ2-3,15,-,few,CASSQQEGGTDTQYF,TGCGCCAGCAGCCAACAGGAGGGTGGCACAGATACGCAGTATTTT
TRBV7-3,TRBJ2-5,13,-,-,CASSLRLTETQYF,TGTGCCAGCAGCTTACGACTGACAGAGACCCAGTACTTC
TRBV7-2,TRBJ2-4,12,-,-,CASSSLRSGQYF,TGTGCCAGCAGCTCACTAAGGAGCGGACAGTACTTC
TRBV25-1,TRBJ2-3,13,-,many,CASSEHYTDTQYF,TGTGCCAGCAGTGAGCACTACACAGATACGCAGTATTTT
TRBV6-5,TRBJ2-7,15,TRBD2,-,CASRVAGDTHYEQYF,TGTGCCAGCAGGGTAGCGGGGGATACTCACTACGAGCAGTACTTC
TRBV2,TRBJ2-3,15,-,few,CASTQGLGGRDTQYF,TGTGCCAGCACCCAAGGGTTGGGTGGTCGAGATACGCAGTATTTT
TRBV20-1,TRBJ2-3,14,-,-,CSARAPQIPDTQYF,TGCAGTGCTCGGGCACCCCAGATTCCAGATACGCAGTATTTT
TRBV5-1,TRBJ1-1,14,-,-,CASSLGEPFTEAFF,TGCGCCAGCAGCTTGGGAGAACCATTCACTGAAGCTTTCTTT
TRBV6-5,TRBJ1-6,16,TRBD1,-,CASSYSWGQGVSPLHF,TGTGCCAGCAGTTACTCTTGGGGACAGGGAGTGTCACCCCTCCACTTT
TRBV7-2,TRBJ1-2,16,TRBD1,-,CASSQPRDRGEYGYTF,TGTGCCAGCAGCCAACCCCGGGACAGGGGAGAATATGGCTACACCTTC
TRBV2,TRBJ1-2,16,-,-,CASCPMTEKRAYGYTF,TGTGCCAGCTGTCCTATGACAGAAAAGAGGGCGTATGGCTACACCTTC
TRBV7-9,TRBJ1-2,15,-,-,CASSRLRDGGYGYTF,TGTGCCAGCAGCCGCCTCCGGGACGGAGGGTATGGCTACACCTTC
TRBV2,TRBJ2-2,15,TRBD1,-,CASRTGEWKSGELFF,TGTGCCAGCAGAACAGGGGAATGGAAGTCCGGGGAGCTGTTTTTT
TRBV4-2,TRBJ2-3,17,TRBD2,many,CASSQGNSGVGTDTQYF,TGTGCCAGCAGCCAAGGCAATAGCGGGGTCGGCACAGATACGCAGTATTTT
TRBV5-1,TRBJ2-5,14,TRBD1,few,CASSAGDRPASQYF,TGCGCCAGCAGCGCCGGGGACAGACCGGCGTCCCAGTACTTC
TRBV10-3,TRBJ1-1,12,-,-,CAISGQNTEAFF,TGTGCCATCAGTGGACAGAATACCGAAGCTTTCTTT
TRBV7-9,TRBJ2-1,15,TRBD1,few,CASSPRGTGHNEQFF,TGTGCCAGCAGCCCCCGAGGGACAGGGCACAATGAGCAGTTCTTC
TRBV18,TRBJ2-1,15,-,few,CASSKSGTGKNEQFF,TGTGCCAGCTCCAAATCAGGCACAGGGAAGAATGAGCAGTTCTTC
TRBV18,TRBJ1-6,18,-,few,CASSPRVAGFSRNSPLHF,TGTGCCAGCTCACCACGAGTCGCAGGGTTTTCCCGTAATTCACCCCTCCACTTT
TRBV2,TRBJ1-5,11,-,-,CASSVGQPQHF,TGTGCCAGCAGTGTAGGGCAGCCCCAGCATTTT
TRBV14,TRBJ2-2,19,-,-,CASSQDYSGAAMNTGELFF,TGTGCCAGCAGCCAAGATTATTCTGGGGCCGCCATGAACACCGGGGAGCTGTTTTTT
TRBV6-2/TRBV6-3,TRBJ1-1,16,-,many,CASSYIGQFGNTEAFF,TGTGCCAGCAGTTACATCGGACAGTTCGGGAACACTGAAGCTTTCTTT
TRBV28,TRBJ2-5,13,-,-,CASGGGGRETQYF,TGTGCCAGCGGAGGGGGGGGCCGGGAGACCCAGTACTTC
TRBV27,TRBJ2-3,16,TRBD2,-,CASTQWGRGMTDTQYF,TGTGCCAGCACTCAGTGGGGGAGGGGTATGACAGATACGCAGTATTTT
TRBV5-6,TRBJ2-3,13,-,-,CASRRPDTDTQYF,TGTGCCAGCAGGAGACCGGACACAGATACGCAGTATTTT
TRBV3-1,TRBJ2-7,11,-,-,CASSQRAEQYF,TGTGCCAGCAGCCAAAGGGCCGAGCAGTACTTC
TRBV7-2,TRBJ2-7,15,-,many,CASSLDGGVRGEQYF,TGTGCCAGCAGCTTAGACGGGGGTGTGAGGGGCGAGCAGTACTTC
TRBV5-1,TRBJ2-2,14,-,few,CASNPAGNTGELFF,TGCGCCAGCAATCCAGCGGGGAACACCGGGGAGCTGTTTTTT
TRBV14,TRBJ1-1,12,-,-,CASSQEWTEAFF,TGTGCCAGCAGCCAAGAATGGACTGAAGCTTTCTTT
TRBV27,TRBJ1-5,15,-,few,CASSFLGQGHQPQHF,TGTGCCAGCAGTTTCCTTGGGCAGGGACATCAGCCCCAGCATTTT
TRBV5-1,TRBJ1-1,14,-,-,CASSLGGFDTEAFF,TGCGCCAGCAGCTTGGGGGGGTTCGACACTGAAGCTTTCTTT
TRBV7-6,TRBJ2-5,14,TRBD1,many,CASSVRGRTETQYF,TGTGCCAGCAGCGTCAGGGGGCGTACGGAGACCCAGTACTTC
TRBV5-1,TRBJ1-4,18,-,many,CASSVARTSYATNEKLFF,TGCGCCAGCAGTGTTGCCAGGACGTCCTATGCAACTAATGAAAAACTGTTTTTT
TRBV9,TRBJ2-5,13,-,-,CASSVAQGETQYF,TGTGCCAGCAGCGTAGCTCAGGGGGAGACCCAGTACTTC
TRBV7-2,TRBJ2-3,13,TRBD2,many,CASSFRGGDTQYF,TGTGCCAGCAGCTTTCGGGGGGGAGATACGCAGTATTTT
TRBV6-5,TRBJ1-2,12,-,-,CASSYGQGGYTF,TGTGCCAGCAGTTACGGCCAGGGAGGCTACACCTTC
TRBV7-9,TRBJ2-5,16,TRBD2,-,CASSFWVGGAQETQYF,TGTGCCAGCAGCTTTTGGGTCGGGGGGGCCCAAGAGACCCAGTACTTC
TRBV7-2,TRBJ1-2,15,-,few,CASSRGDGVRGGYTF,TGTGCCAGCAGCAGGGGCGACGGTGTCAGAGGCGGCTACACCTTC
TRBV4-2,TRBJ2-3,16,TRBD2,many,CASSQDYSGGPYTQYF,TGTGCCAGCAGCCAAGACTACAGCGGGGGTCCGTATACGCAGTATTTT
TRBV6-5,TRBJ2-3,13,-,few,CASSSRATDTQYF,TGTGCCAGCAGTTCCCGCGCCACAGATACGCAGTATTTT
TRBV12-3/TRBV12-4,TRBJ2-5,12,TRBD2,many,CASRAGDETQYF,TGTGCCAGCAGGGCGGGGGACGAGACCCAGTACTTC
TRBV11-2,TRBJ2-7,15,-,few,CASRRWGLTSYEQYF,TGTGCCAGCAGACGGTGGGGCTTAACCTCCTACGAGCAGTACTTC
TRBV6-5,TRBJ1-4,15,TRBD1,few,CASSYPGQFDEKLFF,TGTGCCAGCAGTTACCCGGGACAGTTCGATGAAAAACTGTTTTTT
TRBV20-1,TRBJ1-6,14,-,-,CSARGAGVWSPLHF,TGCAGTGCTAGAGGTGCGGGAGTGTGGTCACCCCTCCACTTT
TRBV10-3,TRBJ2-5,14,TRBD1,few,CAISGNRGPETQYF,TGTGCCATCAGTGGCAACAGGGGGCCAGAGACCCAGTACTTC
TRBV7-3,TRBJ2-1,14,-,-,CASSGFGSYNEQFF,TGTGCCAGCAGCGGGTTCGGCTCCTACAATGAGCAGTTCTTC